This TCR beta chain emerged from a study of neurological immune-mediated disorders. Study-wide points: HTLV-1-associated myelopathy ranked highest for TCR clonal expansion and multiple sclerosis lowest, beneath healthy controls.

This clonotype was picked up many times. Its antigen is currently unknown. CDR1 is LNHNV, CDR2 YYDKDF, per germline (reference sequence). The CDR3 contains 14 residues. Deletions cut 0 bases from V and 1 base from J, with 6 bases between. 5'RACE with 10-nucleotide random UMIs generated the cDNA. TCRdb called the 5' RACE reads again in MiXCR, with one record for every CDR3 protein. The sample lists around 46,000 distinct CDR3 sequences, under 2% occurring once. The clonotype comes from a woman aged 40 to 50 with multiple sclerosis. V gene TRBV15 combines with J gene TRBJ1-1; D might be TRBD1 (5 bases). The sample taken for sequencing was PBMCs. The CDR3 here is CATSRETGNTEAFF. CDR3 nucleotide sequence: TGTGCCACCAGCAGAGAAACAGGGAACACTGAAGCTTTCTTT.